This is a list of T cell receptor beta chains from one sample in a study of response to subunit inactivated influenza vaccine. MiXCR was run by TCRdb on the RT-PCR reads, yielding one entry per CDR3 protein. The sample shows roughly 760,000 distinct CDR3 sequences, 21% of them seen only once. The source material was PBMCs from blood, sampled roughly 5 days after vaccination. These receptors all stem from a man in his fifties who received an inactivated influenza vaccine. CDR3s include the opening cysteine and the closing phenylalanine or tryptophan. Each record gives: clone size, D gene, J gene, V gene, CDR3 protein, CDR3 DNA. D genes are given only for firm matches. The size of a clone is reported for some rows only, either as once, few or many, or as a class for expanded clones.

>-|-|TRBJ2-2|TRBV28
CASSFDLGAGELFF
TGTGCCAGCAGTTTTGATTTGGGCGCCGGGGAGCTGTTTTTT
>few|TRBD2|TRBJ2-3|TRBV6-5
CASSYATPLAGGGADTQYF
TGTGCCAGCAGTTACGCTACCCCCCTGGCGGGGGGAGGGGCAGATACGCAGTATTTT
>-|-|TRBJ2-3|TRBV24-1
CATHGGSTDTQYF
TGTGCCACCCATGGGGGATCGACAGATACGCAGTATTTT
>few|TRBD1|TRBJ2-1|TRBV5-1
CASRPWTGGVEQFF
TGCGCCAGCAGACCCTGGACAGGGGGCGTTGAGCAGTTCTTC
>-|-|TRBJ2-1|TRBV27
CASSLSAANEQFF
TGTGCCAGCAGTTTATCAGCTGCGAATGAGCAGTTCTTC
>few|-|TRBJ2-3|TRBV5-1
CASSFPTDTQYF
TGCGCCAGCAGCTTCCCCACAGATACGCAGTATTTT
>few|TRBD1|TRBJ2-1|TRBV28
CAIQGSVYNEQFF
TGTGCCATACAGGGGTCGGTATACAATGAGCAGTTCTTC
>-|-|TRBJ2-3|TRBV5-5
CASSSPPMGVTDTQYF
TGTGCCAGCAGCTCACCACCTATGGGGGTCACAGATACGCAGTATTTT
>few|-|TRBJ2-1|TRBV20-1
CSGHRGGPYNEQFF
TGCAGTGGCCACAGGGGGGGACCCTACAATGAGCAGTTCTTC
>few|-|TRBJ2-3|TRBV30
CAWSRGRADTQYF
TGTGCCTGGAGTAGGGGGAGAGCAGATACGCAGTATTTT
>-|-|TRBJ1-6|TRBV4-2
CASSQESQESSYNSPLHF
TGTGCCAGCAGCCAAGAATCTCAGGAGAGCTCCTATAATTCACCCCTCCACTTT
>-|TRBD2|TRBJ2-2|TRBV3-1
CASSQTSGRITGELFF
TGTGCCAGCAGCCAAACTAGCGGGAGAATCACCGGGGAGCTGTTTTTT
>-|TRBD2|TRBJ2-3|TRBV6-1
CASRGLAGGWSDTQYF
TGTGCCAGCAGGGGACTAGCGGGGGGGTGGTCAGATACGCAGTATTTT
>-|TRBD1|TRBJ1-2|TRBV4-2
CASSQPDRDGYTF
TGTGCCAGCAGCCAACCCGACAGGGACGGCTACACCTTC
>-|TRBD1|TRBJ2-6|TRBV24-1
CATSGRDRDFSGANVLTF
TGTGCCACCAGTGGCCGGGACAGGGATTTCTCTGGGGCCAACGTCCTGACTTTC
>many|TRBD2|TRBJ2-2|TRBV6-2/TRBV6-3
CASRRGGSSGELFF
TGTGCCAGCAGGAGAGGCGGGAGCTCCGGGGAGCTGTTTTTT
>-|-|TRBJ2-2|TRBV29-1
CSVETGLTGELFF
TGCAGCGTTGAAACAGGGTTGACCGGGGAGCTGTTTTTT
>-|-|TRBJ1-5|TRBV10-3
CAISETSRDNQPQHF
TGTGCCATCAGTGAGACCTCCAGAGATAATCAGCCCCAGCATTTT
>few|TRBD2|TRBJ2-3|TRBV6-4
CASRASSGGGADTQYF
TGTGCCAGCAGGGCCTCTAGCGGGGGGGGCGCAGATACGCAGTATTTT
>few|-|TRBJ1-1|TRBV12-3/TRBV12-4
CASSNGVRNTEAFF
TGTGCCAGCAGCAACGGGGTCCGAAACACTGAAGCTTTCTTT
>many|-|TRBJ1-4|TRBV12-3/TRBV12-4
CASSLTATNEKLFF
TGTGCCAGCAGTTTAACAGCTACTAATGAAAAACTGTTTTTT
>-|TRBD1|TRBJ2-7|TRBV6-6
CASSYLQGVEQYF
TGTGCCAGCAGTTATCTGCAGGGGGTCGAGCAGTACTTC
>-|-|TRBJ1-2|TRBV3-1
CASSPHEKGEKNRETNYGYTF
TGTGCCAGCAGCCCCCATGAAAAGGGTGAAAAAAACAGGGAGACGAACTATGGCTACACCTTC
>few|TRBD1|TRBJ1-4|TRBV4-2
CASSQLLTGGFNEKLFF
TGTGCCAGCAGCCAACTCCTTACAGGGGGGTTTAATGAAAAACTGTTTTTT
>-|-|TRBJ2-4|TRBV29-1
CSVEEGTGKYF
TGCAGCGTTGAAGAGGGCACAGGAAAGTACTTC
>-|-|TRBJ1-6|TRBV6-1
CASEQVNYSPLHF
TGTGCCAGCGAACAGGTTAACTATTCACCCCTCCACTTT
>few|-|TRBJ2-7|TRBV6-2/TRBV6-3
CASRQNYEQYF
TGTGCCAGCAGACAAAACTACGAGCAGTACTTC
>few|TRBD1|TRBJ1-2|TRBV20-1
CSATRDRGVIYGYTF
TGCAGTGCTACCCGGGACAGGGGGGTGATATATGGCTACACCTTC
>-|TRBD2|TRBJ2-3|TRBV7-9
CASSDSSSGRATDTQYF
TGTGCCAGCAGCGACTCTAGTAGCGGGAGGGCCACAGATACGCAGTATTTT
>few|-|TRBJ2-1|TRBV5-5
CASSILGLAQPNNEQFF
TGTGCCAGCAGCATTCTGGGTTTGGCTCAACCGAACAATGAGCAGTTCTTC
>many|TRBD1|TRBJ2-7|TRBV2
CASSESRGYEQYF
TGTGCCAGCAGTGAATCCAGGGGGTACGAGCAGTACTTC
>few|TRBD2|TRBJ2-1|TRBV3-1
CASSQEGERGAYNEQFF
TGTGCCAGCAGCCAAGAGGGTGAGCGGGGGGCTTACAATGAGCAGTTCTTC
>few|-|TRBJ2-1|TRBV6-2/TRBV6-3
CASSYWVDNEQFF
TGTGCCAGCAGTTACTGGGTGGACAATGAGCAGTTCTTC
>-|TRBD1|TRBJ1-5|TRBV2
CASSGQYNQPQHF
TGTGCCAGCTCGGGACAGTATAATCAGCCCCAGCATTTT
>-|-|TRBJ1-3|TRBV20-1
CSARDSGEVRNTIYF
TGCAGTGCTAGAGATTCCGGGGAGGTTCGAAACACCATATATTTT
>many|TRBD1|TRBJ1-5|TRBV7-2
CASSSGQANQPQHF
TGTGCCAGCAGCTCGGGACAGGCGAATCAGCCCCAGCATTTT
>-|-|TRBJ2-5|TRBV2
CASSDRVEGETQYF
TGTGCCAGCAGTGACAGGGTAGAGGGCGAGACCCAGTACTTC
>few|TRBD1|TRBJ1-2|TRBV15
CATSRYQTGVDGYTF
TGTGCCACCAGCAGATACCAGACAGGGGTCGATGGCTACACCTTC
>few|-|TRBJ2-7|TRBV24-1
CATSDYLTRGTEQYF
TGTGCCACCAGTGATTACCTGACTAGGGGAACCGAGCAGTACTTC
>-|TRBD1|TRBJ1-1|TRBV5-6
CASGFNRGNTEAFF
TGTGCCAGCGGGTTTAACAGGGGGAACACTGAAGCTTTCTTT
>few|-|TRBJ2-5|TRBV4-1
CASSQNVPGGETQYF
TGCGCCAGCAGCCAAAACGTTCCCGGCGGTGAGACCCAGTACTTC
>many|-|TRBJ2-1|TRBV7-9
CASSFGGRNEQFF
TGTGCCAGCAGCTTCGGGGGGCGCAATGAGCAGTTCTTC